This is a list of T cell receptor beta chains from one sample in a study of blood T cell repertoires in COVID-19. Assay used: immunoSEQ multiplex PCR; TCRdb lists only in-frame clones, some missing. The sample carries 200,000 to 250,000 clones, 75% to 85% recorded once. Material for sequencing was PBMCs or T cells enriched from blood (not recorded which). The receptors were gathered from a woman in her thirties or forties with acute COVID-19. CDR3s include the opening cysteine and the closing phenylalanine or tryptophan. A D gene is named only where the DNA matches it firmly. Rows give clone size only sometimes, using once, few, many, or a class for an expanded clone.

TRBJ2-1 TRBD1 once TRBV27 TGTGCCAGCCAGTCAGGGCGGGACAGGGGGATGAATGAGCAGTTCTTC CASQSGRDRGMNEQFF
TRBJ2-3 NA NA TRBV5-1 TGCGCCAGCAGCACAGGGAGCCTCACAGATACGCAGTATTTT CASSTGSLTDTQYF
TRBJ2-1 TRBD2 NA TRBV24-1 TGTGCCACCAGTGACTCCTTTACTAGCGGGGACGACAATGAGCAGTTCTTC CATSDSFTSGDDNEQFF
TRBJ1-1 NA NA TRBV4-1 TGCGCCAGCAGCCAAGAATCACAGATGAACACTGAAGCTTTCTTT CASSQESQMNTEAFF
TRBJ1-1 TRBD1 NA TRBV5-1 TGCGCCAGCAGCACCGGGACAGGGGTTGTGGTCACTGAAGCTTTCTTT CASSTGTGVVVTEAFF
TRBJ2-1 TRBD1 once TRBV28 TGTGCCAGCAGTTTAGGGTGGACATGGACAGGAGGAAATGAGCAGTTCTTC CASSLGWTWTGGNEQFF
TRBJ1-1 NA NA TRBV5-1 TGCGCCAGCAGCTTGACAGCAAACACTGAAGCTTTCTTT CASSLTANTEAFF
TRBJ1-5 TRBD1 once TRBV5-4 TGTGCCAGCAGCTTGGACAGGGGAAGGCAGCCCCAGCATTTT CASSLDRGRQPQHF
TRBJ2-2 NA NA TRBV28 TGTGCCAGCAAGATGGGCGGGACGGCCGGGGAGCTGTTTTTT CASKMGGTAGELFF
TRBJ1-4 NA NA TRBV5-1 TGCGCCAGCAGCGGGAGACAGGTCGGAGAAAAACTGTTTTTT CASSGRQVGEKLFF
TRBJ1-5 NA NA TRBV6-5 TGTGCCAGCAGTTACGGCGGGGCTGGGCAGCCCCAGCATTTT CASSYGGAGQPQHF
TRBJ1-1 NA NA TRBV7-8 TGTGCCAGCAGCTTACTTGCAGGGGATGGAGCTTTCTTT CASSLLAGDGAFF
TRBJ2-5 TRBD2 NA TRBV11-2 TGTGCCAGCAGCGCCAGCTCTGGGACTAGCGGTTCCCAGTACTTC CASSASSGTSGSQYF
TRBJ2-1 NA NA TRBV9 TGTGCCAGCAGCGTAGAACTAATGGCTAACAATGAGCAGTTCTTC CASSVELMANNEQFF
TRBJ1-2 TRBD1 NA TRBV5-1 TGCGCCAGCAGCTGGGGACAGGACCCCAACGGCTACACCTTC CASSWGQDPNGYTF
TRBJ2-1 NA NA TRBV28 TGTGCCAGCAGTTCCCCCGGGACTTCCCATGAGCAGTTCTTC CASSSPGTSHEQFF
TRBJ1-2 NA few TRBV10-3 TGTGCCCCAAAACCTAGCCGGAGCTATGGCTACACCTTC CAPKPSRSYGYTF
TRBJ1-5 TRBD1 NA TRBV18 TGTGCCAGCTCACCAATCCGAACAGGGGATAGCAATCAGCCCCAGCATTTT CASSPIRTGDSNQPQHF
TRBJ1-2 TRBD1 once TRBV7-3 TGTGCCAGCAGCTCCCTCCCGGGACAGGAAGCTGACTATGGCTACACCTTC CASSSLPGQEADYGYTF
TRBJ2-7 TRBD1 NA TRBV19 TGTGCCAGTTCTACAAGGGGGCCCGCCTACGAGCAGTACTTC CASSTRGPAYEQYF
TRBJ2-5 NA NA TRBV13 TGTGCCAGCAGCTTCCGTGGGCGTGGGCCAGAGACCCAGTACTTC CASSFRGRGPETQYF
TRBJ1-4 NA NA TRBV5-4 TGTGCCAGCAGCTTGGGGTCAGGGAGGGCTAATGAAAAACTGTTTTTT CASSLGSGRANEKLFF
TRBJ1-6 NA once TRBV6-5 TGTGCCAGCAGTTACCAGAATTCACCCCTCCACTTT CASSYQNSPLHF
TRBJ1-4 NA once TRBV7-2 TGTGCCAGCAGCTTATCTACGAGTAAACTGTTTTTT CASSLSTSKLFF
TRBJ1-1 NA many TRBV2 TGTGCCAGCAGTGTGAGTATCGGGGACACTGAAGCTTTCTTT CASSVSIGDTEAFF
TRBJ1-2 NA NA TRBV18 TGTGCCAGCTCACCACCGATACAAAACGGCTACACCTTC CASSPPIQNGYTF
TRBJ2-5 TRBD1 NA TRBV18 TGTGCCAGCTCACCTCAACAGGGGTTCCAAGAGACCCAGTACTTC CASSPQQGFQETQYF
TRBJ1-5 NA NA TRBV27 TGTGCCAGCAGTTTAAATAGATTTAGCAATCAGCCCCAGCATTTT CASSLNRFSNQPQHF
TRBJ1-2 NA NA TRBV7-9 TGTGCCAGCAGCACACTGACAGGCCCCCTCTATGGCTACACCTTC CASSTLTGPLYGYTF
TRBJ2-7 NA NA TRBV10-3 TGTGCCATCAGTGGAGGCGGCTCCTACGAGCAGTACTTC CAISGGGSYEQYF
TRBJ1-1 NA NA TRBV27 TGTGCCAGCAGTTTATACAGCTTGAACACTGAAGCTTTCTTT CASSLYSLNTEAFF
TRBJ2-5 NA few TRBV5-8 TGTGCCAGCAGCTTTTTCCCAGACCAAGAGACCCAGTACTTC CASSFFPDQETQYF
TRBJ2-2 NA NA TRBV6-5 TGTGCCAGCAGTTACTCGATTCGGGGTTCCACCGGGGAGCTGTTTTTT CASSYSIRGSTGELFF
TRBJ2-2 NA NA TRBV4-1 TGCGCCAGCAGGTTGGTAGCCACCGGGGAGCTGTTTTTT CASRLVATGELFF
TRBJ1-4 NA NA TRBV6-4 TGTGCCAGCAGCGCCCATAAACCCGGGGGGCTGAGTGAAAAACTGTTTTTT CASSAHKPGGLSEKLFF
TRBJ1-2 TRBD1 once TRBV28 TGTGCCAGCAGCTACGGGACAGGGGGCATCAATGGCTACACCTTC CASSYGTGGINGYTF
TRBJ1-6 NA few TRBV11-2 TGTGCCAGCAGCGGAAGGGGGGGGGCCGACTCACCCCTCCACTTT CASSGRGGADSPLHF
TRBJ2-7 NA NA TRBV6-5 TGTGCCAGCAGTTACTCGAGCAACTCCTACGAGCAGTACTTC CASSYSSNSYEQYF
TRBJ1-4 NA NA TRBV30 TGTGCCTGGAGTGTAATCAGGTCTCCTTCAAATGAAAAACTGTTTTTT CAWSVIRSPSNEKLFF
TRBJ2-7 NA once TRBV19 TGTGCCAGTAGTTGGGCAGCCTCAGACTACGAGCAGTACTTC CASSWAASDYEQYF
TRBJ2-1 NA once TRBV19 TGTGCCAGTAGTTTGAGGCAGATGAAATATGAGCAGTTCTTC CASSLRQMKYEQFF
TRBJ2-5 TRBD2 NA TRBV9 TGTGCCAGCAGCGTTACTAGCGGGAGGGCCTGGGAGACCCAGTACTTC CASSVTSGRAWETQYF
TRBJ2-2 TRBD1 NA TRBV10-3 TGTGCCATCAGTGAACCGGGACAGGCTGTGCACACCGGGGAGCTGTTTTTT CAISEPGQAVHTGELFF
TRBJ1-3 TRBD1 NA TRBV7-2 TGTGCCAGCAGCTTAACGGGACAGGGGGCTTACACCATATATTTT CASSLTGQGAYTIYF
TRBJ1-5 NA NA TRBV30 TGTGCCTGGAGTGAGCTGCGCGATACTCAGCCCCAGCATTTT CAWSELRDTQPQHF
TRBJ1-1 NA NA TRBV5-1 TGCGCCAGCAGCCTCAATGGGGAGACTGAAGCTTTCTTT CASSLNGETEAFF
TRBJ2-6 TRBD1 NA TRBV19 TGTGCCAGTAGTATAAAAATGTCCGGGACAGGGGCTGGGGCCAACGTCCTGACTTTC CASSIKMSGTGAGANVLTF
TRBJ1-3 TRBD1 once TRBV5-1 TGCGCCAGCAGCTGGGCAGGGGGCGAGGGAAACACCATATATTTT CASSWAGGEGNTIYF
TRBJ1-4 NA NA TRBV7-2 TGTGCCAGCAGCTTAGAAGCTGGCAGGGATCATGAAAAACTGTTTTTT CASSLEAGRDHEKLFF
TRBJ2-1 TRBD2 NA TRBV9 TGTGCCAGCAGCGAGATTAGCGGGGCCTACAATGAGCAGTTCTTC CASSEISGAYNEQFF
TRBJ2-7 NA NA TRBV2 TGTGCCAGCAGTGAAATGCGGGGTAGCGAGCAGTACTTC CASSEMRGSEQYF
TRBJ2-3 NA NA TRBV19 TGTGCCAGTAGTATAGGGGAGAGGACAGATACGCAGTATTTT CASSIGERTDTQYF
TRBJ1-4 NA NA TRBV7-2 TGTGCCAGCAGACCGGGGTCTAATGAAAAACTGTTTTTT CASRPGSNEKLFF
TRBJ2-1 TRBD2 NA TRBV11-2 TGTGCCAGCAGCTTAGCGCGGGGGGGAAGCTCCTACAATGAGCAGTTCTTC CASSLARGGSSYNEQFF